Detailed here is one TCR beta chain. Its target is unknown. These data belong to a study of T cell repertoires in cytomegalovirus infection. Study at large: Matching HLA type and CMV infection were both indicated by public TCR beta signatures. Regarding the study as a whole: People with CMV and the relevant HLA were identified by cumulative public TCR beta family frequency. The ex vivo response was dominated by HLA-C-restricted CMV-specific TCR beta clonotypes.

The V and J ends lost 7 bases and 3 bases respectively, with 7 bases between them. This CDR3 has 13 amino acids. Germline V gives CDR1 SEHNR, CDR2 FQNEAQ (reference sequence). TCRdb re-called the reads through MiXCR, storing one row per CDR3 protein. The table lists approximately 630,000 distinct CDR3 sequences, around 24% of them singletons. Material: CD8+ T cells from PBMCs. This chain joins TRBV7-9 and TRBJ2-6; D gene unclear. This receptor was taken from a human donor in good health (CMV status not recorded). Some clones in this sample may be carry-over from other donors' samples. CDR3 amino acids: CASTSGGANVLTF. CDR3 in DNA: TGTGCCAGCACCTCTGGTGGGGCCAACGTCCTGACTTTC.